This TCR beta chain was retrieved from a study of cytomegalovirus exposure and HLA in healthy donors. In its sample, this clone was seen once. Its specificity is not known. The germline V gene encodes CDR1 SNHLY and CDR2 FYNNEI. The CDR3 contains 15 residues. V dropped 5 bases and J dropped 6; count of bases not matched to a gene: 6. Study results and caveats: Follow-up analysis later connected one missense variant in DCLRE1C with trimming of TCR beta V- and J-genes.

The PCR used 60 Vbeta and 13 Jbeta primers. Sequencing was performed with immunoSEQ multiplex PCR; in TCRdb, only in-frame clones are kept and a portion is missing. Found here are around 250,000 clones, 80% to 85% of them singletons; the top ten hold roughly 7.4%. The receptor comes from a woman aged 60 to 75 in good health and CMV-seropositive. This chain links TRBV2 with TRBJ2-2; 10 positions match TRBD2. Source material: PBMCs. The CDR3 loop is CASSPSGSWSGELFF. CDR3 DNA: TGTGCCAGCAGTCCTAGCGGGAGTTGGTCCGGGGAGCTGTTTTTT. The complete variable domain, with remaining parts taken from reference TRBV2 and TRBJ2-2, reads EPEVTQTPSHQVTQMGQEVILRCVPISNHLYFYWYRQILGQKVEFLVSFYNNEISEKSEIFDDQFSVERPDGSNFTLKIRSTKLEDSAMYFCASSPSGSWSGELFFGEGSRLTVL.